The 8 T cell receptor beta chains reported below all come from one sample, sequenced in a study of control samples from healthy donors and cancer patients (dated by TCRdb to about 2020). The receptor library was made with the immunoSEQ multiplex PCR assay. As stored in TCRdb, this immuneACCESS dataset retains in-frame rearrangements with V and J assigned. A fraction of the clones does not appear; measured against another copy, unresolved V genes explain less than half of the discrepancy, and the remainder lacks a known reason. The sample includes 20,000 or so clones, with around 90% observed a single time. The top ten clonotypes cover more than 8% of the sample. Sequenced: PBMCs. Receptors were obtained from a woman aged 55 to 70 with head and neck cancer.

The chain recombines TRBV12-3 or TRBV12-4 with TRBJ2-5; no reliable D call. Trimming cost V 1 base and J 5 bases, with 8 bases left between them. This CDR3 spans 13 amino acids. CDR3 in amino acids: CASSLEVLETQYF. The CDR3 region has the DNA TGTGCCAGCAGTTTAGAAGTCTTGGAGACCCAGTACTTC.

This chain links TRBV6-2 or TRBV6-3 with TRBJ1-1; a weak D match, TRBD1 (5 bases). CDR3 size: 13 residues. V lost 7 bases and J lost 1, with 10 bases in between. Germline CDR1 is MNHEY and CDR2 is SVGEGT. CDR3 sequence reads: CASNPGPNTEAFF. The CDR3, as DNA: TGTGCCAGCAACCCAGGGCCGAACACTGAAGCTTTCTTT.

This clone was counted only a few times. The chain recombines TRBV25-1 with TRBJ2-1; the match to TRBD2 covers 8 bases. The ends lost 3 bases at V and 2 bases at J; junction bases unmatched: 9. The germline CDR1 and CDR2 sequences are MGHDK and SYGVNS. The CDR3 is made up of 17 amino acids. The CDR3 sequence: CASSERRIAGPYNEQFF. The CDR3 DNA reads TGTGCCAGCAGTGAGCGTCGAATAGCGGGGCCCTACAATGAGCAGTTCTTC.

The chain carries TRBV19 and TRBJ2-6; D gene uncertain. V lost 5 bases to trimming and J lost 2 bases, with 10 bases between them. Germline lookup yields CDR1 LNHDA and CDR2 SQIVND (reference sequence). The CDR3 contains 15 residues. CDR3 loop: CASSGKPAGANVLTF. CDR3 DNA sequence: TGTGCCAGTAGTGGGAAGCCAGCTGGGGCCAACGTCCTGACTTTC.

This chain joins TRBV28 and TRBJ1-2; tentative D call: TRBD1 (5 bases). The germline V gene encodes CDR1 MDHEN and CDR2 SYDVKM. The CDR3 has 11 amino acids. The V and J ends lost 5 bases and 5 bases respectively, with 6 bases between them. In DNA, the CDR3 is TGTGCCAGCAGTCCAGGGTATGGCTACACCTTC. Its translation: CASSPGYGYTF.

The CDR3 DNA reads as TGTGCCAGCAGTTTGACCGGGCGGAACACTGAAGCTTTCTTT. Translating gives CASSLTGRNTEAFF. The rearrangement joins TRBV28 to TRBJ1-1; D gene unclear. Germline CDR1 reads MDHEN; CDR2 reads SYDVKM. This CDR3 comprises 14 residues. V gave up 3 bases and J gave up 1 base, with 9 bases separating them.

The rearrangement uses TRBV18 and TRBJ2-5, with D unresolved. V was trimmed by 2 bases and J by 4 bases, leaving 2 bases between them. The length of the CDR3 is 11 residues. The germline V gene has CDR1 KGHSH and CDR2 LQKENI. CDR3 region: CASSPLETQYF. CDR3 in DNA: TGTGCCAGCTCACCATTAGAGACCCAGTACTTC.

This sequence joins TRBV7-9 and TRBJ1-3; D ambiguous. V was clipped by 5 bases and J by 11 bases, with 19 bases between them. Germline CDR1 is SEHNR and CDR2 is FQNEAQ (reference sequence). The CDR3 loop spans 14 amino acids. DNA of the CDR3: TGTGCCAGCAGCCGTGAAGCCACCGGGGAGCCCATATATTTT. It yields the protein CASSREATGEPIYF.